The 18 T cell receptor beta chains given below trace back to one sample, sequenced in a study of T-cell reconstitution after alpha-beta-depleted transplantation in children listed by TCRdb under 2016. The library was generated by PCR. The sample was run on an Illumina HiSeq 2500. TCR libraries were prepared with molecular barcoding, using unique molecular identifiers to normalize TCRbeta repertoire quantification. TCRdb passed the public sequencing reads through fastp at Q25 and MiXCR, retaining productive beta sequences. Each entry is one CDR3 protein sequence, shown with its most common DNA and genes. Recorded for this sample are more than 60,000 distinct CDR3 sequences; just under 7.5% of them occurred a single time. The ten largest clones represent 2% to 3% of the sample. The sample in question was PBMCs from the stem cell graft donor, obtained from the stem cell graft. The source of these receptors is a human donor who donated a stem cell graft to a child with acute lymphoblastic leukemia.

The sample holds many counts of this clonotype. The rearrangement uses TRBV6-5 and TRBJ1-2; the match to TRBD1 covers 8 bases. CDR3 length: 12 residues. The germline V gene encodes CDR1 MNHEY and CDR2 SVGAGI. V gave up 4 bases and J gave up 7 bases; unmatched junction bases: 2. CDR3 sequence reads: CASSSGGFGYTF. As DNA, the CDR3 is TGTGCCAGCAGTTCAGGGGGCTTTGGCTACACCTTC.

This clonotype was seen ten or more times. The V and J genes are TRBV5-1 and TRBJ1-2; TRBD1 might be the D (5 bases). This CDR3 has 13 amino acids. Germline V gene sequence: CDR1 SGHRS, CDR2 YFSETQ. Trimming stripped 0 bases from V and 7 bases from J, with 10 bases between. The CDR3 DNA reads TGCGCCAGCAGCTTGGAAGGGGCTGGTGGCTACACCTTC. Amino acid sequence: CASSLEGAGGYTF.

This clonotype was seen repeatedly, ten times or more. V gene TRBV7-3 combines with J gene TRBJ2-1, with TRBD2 matching over 12 bases. There are 20 residues in the CDR3. V was clipped by 5 bases and J by 0 bases; unmatched bases: 14. Per the germline V gene, CDR1 is SGHTA and CDR2 is FQGTGA. The CDR3 loop reads CASSPGQGLAGGSSYNEQFF. The CDR3, as DNA: TGTGCCAGCAGCCCTGGTCAGGGACTAGCGGGCGGTAGCTCCTACAATGAGCAGTTCTTC.

This clonotype was recorded many times. This sequence joins TRBV12-5 and TRBJ2-5; tentatively, D is TRBD2 (7 bases). This CDR3 is 13 amino acids long. V was clipped by 5 bases and J by 5 bases, with 12 bases between them. Germline-derived CDR1 and CDR2 are LGHNT and FRNRAP. In DNA, the CDR3 is TGTGCTAGTGGTGGGGGGGCCTGGGAGACCCAGTACTTC. This encodes CASGGGAWETQYF. The variable domain in full, with the rest retrieved from reference TRBV12-5 and TRBJ2-5, is DARVTQTPRHKVTEMGQEVTMRCQPILGHNTVFWYRQTMMQGLELLAYFRNRAPLDDSGMPKDRFSAEMPDATLATLKIQPSEPRDSAVYFCASGGGAWETQYFGPGTRLLVL.

This clonotype was found many times. The chain combines TRBV27 with TRBJ1-5, with D unresolved. The CDR3 runs 14 residues. The ends were cut back, 5 bases at V and 3 bases at J, with 11 bases in the middle. The germline V gene encodes CDR1 MNHEY and CDR2 SMNVEV (reference sequence). The CDR3 region has the DNA TGTGCCAGCAGTCTTCAGGCGTCCAATCAGCCCCAGCATTTT. It specifies CASSLQASNQPQHF.

This clonotype was observed at least ten times. The chain uses TRBV5-1 and TRBJ1-4; D call uncertain. Germline lookup yields CDR1 SGHRS and CDR2 YFSETQ. Trimming took 5 bases from V and 1 from J, leaving 12 bases between them. The CDR3 has 15 amino acids. DNA of the CDR3: TGCGCCAGCAGAGGACTTTTCGGAACTAATGAAAAACTGTTTTTT. Its protein product is CASRGLFGTNEKLFF.

This clonotype was seen repeatedly, ten times or more. This sequence joins TRBV13 and TRBJ2-3, with D tentatively TRBD2 (6 bases). The CDR3 loop spans 15 amino acids. The V end was cut by 2 bases, the J end by 1 base, with 10 bases between. The germline V gene has CDR1 PRHDT and CDR2 FYEKMQ (reference sequence). The CDR3 loop is CASSLNGGGTDTQYF. DNA for the CDR3: TGTGCCAGCAGCTTAAACGGGGGAGGCACAGATACGCAGTATTTT. The full variable domain, its missing parts supplied by reference TRBV13 and TRBJ2-3, is AAGVIQSPRHLIKEKRETATLKCYPIPRHDTVYWYQQGPGQDPQFLISFYEKMQSDKGSIPDRFSAQQFSDYHSELNMSSLELGDSALYFCASSLNGGGTDTQYFGPGTRLTVL.

The chain joins TRBV6-1 to TRBJ1-1; D is perhaps TRBD1 (5 bases). The V gene lost 6 bases and the J gene lost 7 bases, with 18 bases spanning the gap. The CDR3 has 14 residues. In germline, CDR1 is MNHNS, CDR2 SASEGT. CDR3 sequence: CASRAGTRRSEAFF. CDR3 in DNA: TGTGCCAGCAGGGCCGGGACTCGCCGGAGTGAAGCTTTCTTT.

This clonotype was picked up many times. V is TRBV5-1 and J is TRBJ2-7; D unresolved. Trimming stripped 1 base from V and 4 bases from J, with 12 bases between. Germline values: CDR1 SGHRS, CDR2 YFSETQ. CDR3 size: 14 residues. CDR3 sequence (DNA): TGCGCCAGCAGCTTGACCCAAGGGCAGTACGAGCAGTACTTC. It specifies CASSLTQGQYEQYF.

This clonotype showed up many times. The V and J genes are TRBV15 and TRBJ2-7, with a tentative D call TRBD2 (5 bases). V was clipped by 5 bases and J by 2 bases, with 13 bases between them. Germline CDR1 is LNHNV and CDR2 is YYDKDF (reference sequence). The CDR3 loop spans 14 amino acids. In DNA form, the CDR3 reads TGTGCCACCAGCTCCCGGGATCGTCCCTACGAGCAGTACTTC. It is translated as CATSSRDRPYEQYF.

CDR3 sequence: CASSQDRGQGNTEAFF. DNA of the CDR3: TGCGCCAGCAGCCAAGATCGGGGACAGGGGAACACTGAAGCTTTCTTT. V gene TRBV4-1 combines with J gene TRBJ1-1; the match to TRBD1 covers 9 bases. Germline values: CDR1 MGHRA, CDR2 YSYEKL. V lost 0 bases and J lost 1; bases outside the gene matches: 3. The length of the CDR3 is 16 residues.

In this sample, this clonotype turned up many times. The chain links TRBV6-5 to TRBJ1-2, with D tentatively TRBD1 (5 bases). V was pared by 7 bases and J by 3 bases, with 12 bases between. Germline loops: CDR1 MNHEY, CDR2 SVGAGI. The CDR3 runs 13 residues. The chain's CDR3 is CASKTGQHYGYTF. The CDR3 nucleotides are TGTGCCAGCAAGACGGGGCAGCACTATGGCTACACCTTC.

The chain employs TRBV9 and TRBJ1-2; 7 bases line up with TRBD1. V lost 0 bases to trimming and J lost 12 bases; unmatched junction nucleotides: 8. The length of the CDR3 is 13 residues. CDR1 is SGDLS, CDR2 YYNGEE, per germline. The DNA of the CDR3 is TGTGCCAGCAGCGTAGGAGGCGACAGGGAAGACACCTTC. Residues: CASSVGGDREDTF.

This clonotype has a count of ten or more. The chain uses TRBV12-5 and TRBJ2-4; no clear D gene. The CDR3 extends over 10 amino acids. CDR1 is LGHNT, CDR2 FRNRAP, per germline. Deletions cut 5 bases from V and 8 bases from J, with 4 bases between. Here the CDR3 reads CASGRDIQYF. CDR3 DNA: TGTGCTAGTGGTAGAGACATTCAGTACTTC.

The table lists this clonotype with many counts. The J gene is TRBJ2-7, the V gene TRBV5-1; D may match TRBD1 or TRBD2 (5 bases each). Trimming removed 4 bases from V and 0 bases from J, with 8 bases in between. Germline-derived CDR1 and CDR2 are SGHRS and YFSETQ. This CDR3 is built from 13 residues. CDR3 nucleotide sequence: TGCGCCAGCAGCCCAGGGAGCTCCTACGAGCAGTACTTC. Translation gives CASSPGSSYEQYF.

The J gene is TRBJ2-7, the V gene TRBV10-1; tentative D call: TRBD1 (6 bases). The CDR3 is 14 amino acids. From germline, CDR1 is WNHNN and CDR2 SYGVQD (reference sequence). Trimming removed 3 bases at V and 3 bases at J, with 12 bases between. CDR3 sequence: CASSEAQGGYEQYF. The CDR3 DNA follows: TGCGCCAGCAGTGAAGCACAGGGCGGCTACGAGCAGTACTTC.

This clonotype was found a few times. The rearrangement links TRBV20-1 to TRBJ2-7, with D possibly being TRBD1 or TRBD2 (6 bases each). Trimming took 6 bases from V and 3 from J, leaving 30 bases between them. Germline V lookup: CDR1 DFQATT, CDR2 SNEGSKA (reference sequence). This CDR3 comprises 18 residues. Written as DNA, the CDR3 is TGCAGTGCCCAAACCTTTGGCGGGACATTGGGGTCTTACTACGAGCAGTACTTC. Protein product: CSAQTFGGTLGSYYEQYF.

This clonotype was observed at least ten times. The chain has TRBV5-1 and TRBJ2-7; D might be TRBD1 (6 bases). This CDR3 region has 15 residues. CDR1 and CDR2 from the germline V gene are SGHRS and YFSETQ. V lost 4 bases to trimming and J lost 4 bases, with 18 bases between them. CDR3 sequence reads: CASSLLRDNSYEQYF. CDR3 nucleotide sequence: TGCGCCAGCAGCCTCCTCCGGGACAACTCTTACGAGCAGTACTTC.